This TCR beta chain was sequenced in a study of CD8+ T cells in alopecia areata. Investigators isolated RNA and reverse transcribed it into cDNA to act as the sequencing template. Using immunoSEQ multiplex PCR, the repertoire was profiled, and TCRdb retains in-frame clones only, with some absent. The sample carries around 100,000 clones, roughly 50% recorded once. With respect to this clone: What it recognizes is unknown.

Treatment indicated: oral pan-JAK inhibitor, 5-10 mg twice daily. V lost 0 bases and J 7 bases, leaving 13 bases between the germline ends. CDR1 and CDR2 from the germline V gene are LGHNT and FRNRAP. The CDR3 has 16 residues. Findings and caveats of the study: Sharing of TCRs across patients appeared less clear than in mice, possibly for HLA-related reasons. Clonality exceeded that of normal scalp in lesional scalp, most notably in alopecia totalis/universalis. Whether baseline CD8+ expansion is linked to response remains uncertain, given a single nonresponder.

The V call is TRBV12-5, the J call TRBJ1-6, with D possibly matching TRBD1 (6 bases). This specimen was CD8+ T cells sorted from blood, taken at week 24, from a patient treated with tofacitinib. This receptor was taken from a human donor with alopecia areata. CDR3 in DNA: TGTGCTAGTGGTTTGGTACAAAGGGGGATGAATTCACCCCTCCACTTT. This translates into CASGLVQRGMNSPLHF.